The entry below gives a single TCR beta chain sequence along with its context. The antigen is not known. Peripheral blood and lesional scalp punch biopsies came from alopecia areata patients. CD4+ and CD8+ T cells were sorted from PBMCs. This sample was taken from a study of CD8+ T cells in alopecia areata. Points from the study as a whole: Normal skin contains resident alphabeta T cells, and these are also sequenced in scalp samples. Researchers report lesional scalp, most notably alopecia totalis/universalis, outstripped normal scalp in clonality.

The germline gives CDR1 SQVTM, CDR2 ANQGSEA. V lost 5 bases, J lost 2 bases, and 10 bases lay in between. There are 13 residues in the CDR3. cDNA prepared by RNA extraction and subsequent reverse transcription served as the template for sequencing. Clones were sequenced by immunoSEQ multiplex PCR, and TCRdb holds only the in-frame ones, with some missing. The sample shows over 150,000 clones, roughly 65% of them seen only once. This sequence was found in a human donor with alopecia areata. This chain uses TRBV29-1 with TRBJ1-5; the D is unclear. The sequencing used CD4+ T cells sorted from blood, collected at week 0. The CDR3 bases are TGCAGCGTTCTACCCGGAGGCAATCAGCCCCAGCATTTT. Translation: CSVLPGGNQPQHF.